These 30 T cell receptor beta chains originate from one sample sequenced in a study of cytomegalovirus exposure and HLA in healthy donors. PCR primers comprised 60 Vbeta and 13 Jbeta primers. Clones were sequenced by immunoSEQ multiplex PCR, and TCRdb holds only the in-frame ones, with some missing. Among around 220,000 clones listed, 60% to 80% were seen once. Sample: PBMCs. These receptors came from a man aged 18-30 years in good health and CMV-seronegative.

The V call is TRBV11-3, the J call TRBJ1-3; the D gene is possibly TRBD1 (6 bases). This CDR3 region has 14 residues. Germline CDR1 reads SGHNT; CDR2 reads YENEEA. Trimming stripped 4 bases from V and 4 bases from J, with 11 bases between. CDR3 amino acids: CASSSRTVGNTIYF. CDR3 coding DNA: TGTGCCAGCAGCTCCCGGACAGTGGGAAACACCATATATTTT.

V usage is TRBV7-2 and J usage is TRBJ1-2; TRBD1 matches at 7 bases. CDR1 SGHTA and CDR2 FQGNSA come from the germline V gene. The CDR3 consists of 17 residues. V trimming: 0 bases; J trimming: 0 bases; junction bases outside the gene matches: 7. The CDR3 loop reads CASSLAGDSDSNYGYTF. The CDR3, as DNA: TGTGCCAGCAGCTTAGCGGGGGACAGCGACTCTAACTATGGCTACACCTTC.

The chain couples TRBV30 to TRBJ2-7; 10 bases are a match to TRBD1. The CDR3 has 14 residues. Per the germline V gene, CDR1 is GTSNPN and CDR2 is SVGIG (reference sequence). Unmatched junction bases numbered 8, after V lost 7 bases and J lost 2 bases. The CDR3 region has the DNA TGTGCCTTACAAACCGGGACAGGGGCCTACGAGCAGTACTTC. Translation: CALQTGTGAYEQYF.

In this sample, this clone turned up once. This rearrangement joins TRBV28 to TRBJ1-2; D is possibly TRBD1 (5 bases). CDR3 length equals 15 residues. Germline V lookup: CDR1 MDHEN, CDR2 SYDVKM. The V gene lost 1 base and the J gene lost 8 bases, with 17 bases spanning the gap. The CDR3 DNA reads TGTGCCAGCAGTTTATTTTTACGATCGGGGGACGGCTACACCTTC. This sequence encodes CASSLFLRSGDGYTF.

This rearrangement joins TRBV5-4 to TRBJ2-3; the match to TRBD2 covers 10 bases. The CDR3 extends over 16 amino acids. V was clipped by 0 bases and J by 4 bases; unmatched bases: 5. The V gene's germline CDR1 is SGHNT and CDR2 YYREEE (reference sequence). Here the CDR3 DNA reads TGTGCCAGCAGCTTGGTGCTAGCGGGGGCCCCAGATACGCAGTATTTT. It specifies CASSLVLAGAPDTQYF.

This clone was picked up a small number of times. This chain links TRBV6-5 with TRBJ1-1, with D uncertain. Germline CDR1 and CDR2: MNHEY and SVGAGI. Trimming took off 6 bases at V and 2 bases at J, with 7 bases between the two ends. The CDR3 runs to 12 residues. The CDR3 loop is CASSRSNTEAFF. CDR3 sequence (DNA): TGTGCCAGCAGCCGGAGTAACACTGAAGCTTTCTTT.

The chain is built from TRBV6-1 and TRBJ2-7; possibly TRBD1 for D (6 bases). Trimming stripped 4 bases from V and 4 bases from J, with 17 bases between. The CDR3 runs to 15 residues. Germline values: CDR1 MNHNS, CDR2 SASEGT. In DNA form, the CDR3 reads TGTGCCAGCAGTGTTACCAGGGGTAAGGGGTACGAGCAGTACTTC. It is translated as CASSVTRGKGYEQYF.

The J gene is TRBJ2-7, the V gene TRBV6-5; TRBD2 is a possible D gene (6 bases). The CDR3 contains 16 residues. V was clipped by 4 bases and J by 3 bases, with 19 bases between them. CDR1 and CDR2 from the germline V gene are MNHEY and SVGAGI. The CDR3 here is CASSSIEGMTSYEQYF. In DNA, the CDR3 is TGTGCCAGCAGTTCTATCGAAGGAATGACTAGCTACGAGCAGTACTTC.

The chain employs TRBV9 and TRBJ1-2; a weak D match, TRBD1 (5 bases). Germline assignment: CDR1 SGDLS and CDR2 YYNGEE. CDR3 size: 14 residues. Trimming removed 0 bases from V and 4 bases from J, with 10 bases in between. The CDR3 is CASSVEDDSYGYTF. The CDR3 DNA reads TGTGCCAGCAGCGTAGAGGATGACAGCTATGGCTACACCTTC. Together with reference TRBV9 and TRBJ1-2, the CDR3 gives the full variable domain: DSGVTQTPKHLITATGQRVTLRCSPRSGDLSVYWYQQSLDQGLQFLIQYYNGEERAKGNILERFSAQQFPDLHSELNLSSLELGDSALYFCASSVEDDSYGYTFGSGTRLTVV.

The J gene is TRBJ2-6, the V gene TRBV29-1; a possible D gene is TRBD1 (6 bases). Looked up from germline, CDR1 is SQVTM and CDR2 is ANQGSEA. This CDR3 has 15 residues. Trimming stripped 5 bases from V and 0 bases from J, with 11 bases between. The CDR3 coding sequence is TGCAGCGTTCAGGGGACCAACTCTGGGGCCAACGTCCTGACTTTC. This sequence encodes CSVQGTNSGANVLTF.

This clone appeared a single time. The chain has TRBV28 and TRBJ1-2, with TRBD1 as a possible D gene (5 bases). The CDR3 length is 13 residues. V was cut by 6 bases and J by 4 bases, with 12 bases left in between. Germline CDR1 and CDR2: MDHEN and SYDVKM. The CDR3 bases are TGTGCCAGCAGGGTCCCACAGGCCTATGGCTACACCTTC. Translated: CASRVPQAYGYTF.

V usage is TRBV4-3 and J usage is TRBJ2-3; the match to TRBD1 covers 8 bases. The ends lost 2 bases at V and 4 bases at J; junction bases unmatched: 8. The CDR3 loop spans 16 amino acids. Germline V lookup: CDR1 LGHNA, CDR2 YSLEER. This CDR3 is CASSQSTGGGADTQYF. Written as DNA, the CDR3 is TGCGCCAGCAGCCAAAGTACAGGGGGAGGCGCAGATACGCAGTATTTT.

The V call is TRBV30, the J call TRBJ1-1; 7 bases are a match to TRBD1. J lost 1 base, V lost 5 bases, and 4 bases had no gene match. Looked up from germline, CDR1 is GTSNPN and CDR2 is SVGIG (reference sequence). This CDR3 has 13 residues. The CDR3 region has the DNA TGTGCCTGGCGAGGGGGCGCGAACACTGAAGCTTTCTTT. This codes for CAWRGGANTEAFF.

The V and J genes are TRBV5-1 and TRBJ2-3; 11 positions agree with TRBD2. Trimming at V came to 0 bases and at J to 2 bases, leaving 2 bases not matched to a gene. This CDR3 is 16 amino acids long. Germline CDR1 reads SGHRS; CDR2 reads YFSETQ. CDR3 nucleotide sequence: TGCGCCAGCAGCTTGGGGACTAGCGGGCACACAGATACGCAGTATTTT. It yields the protein CASSLGTSGHTDTQYF.

CDR3 sequence reads: CASSLGAVGGSDTQYF. CDR3 DNA: TGTGCCAGCAGCTTAGGGGCCGTGGGGGGGTCAGATACGCAGTATTTT. The chain recombines TRBV7-6 with TRBJ2-3; 7 bases align to TRBD2. The CDR3 sequence is 16 residues long. V shed 1 base, J shed 4 bases, and the junction held 8 bases outside the gene matches. Germline CDR1 SGHVS, CDR2 FNYEAQ. Combining the CDR3 with reference TRBV7-6 and TRBJ2-3 gives the whole variable domain GAGVSQSPRYKVTKRGQDVALRCDPISGHVSLYWYRQALGQGPEFLTYFNYEAQQDKSGLPNDRFSAERPEGSISTLTIQRTEQRDSAMYRCASSLGAVGGSDTQYFGPGTRLTVL.

This chain uses TRBV19 with TRBJ2-7; possible D gene TRBD2, 5 bases. CDR1 LNHDA and CDR2 SQIVND come from the germline V gene (reference sequence). The CDR3 length is 14 residues. Trimming removed 0 bases at V and 5 bases at J, with 11 bases between. The CDR3 is CASSIEGDGNEQYF. CDR3 in DNA: TGTGCCAGTAGTATAGAGGGAGATGGTAACGAGCAGTACTTC.

This chain uses TRBV6-1 with TRBJ1-4; TRBD1 agrees at 9 bases. The length of the CDR3 is 17 residues. Trimming took 3 bases from V and 3 from J; bases not matched to a gene: 8. Germline CDR1 MNHNS, CDR2 SASEGT. Here the CDR3 reads CASSDRDRAGANEKLFF. The DNA of the CDR3 is TGTGCCAGCAGTGACAGGGACAGGGCGGGAGCTAATGAAAAACTGTTTTTT.

This chain links TRBV11-3 with TRBJ2-7, with D possibly being TRBD1 (5 bases). This CDR3 comprises 15 residues. The V end lost 2 bases, the J end lost 3 bases, and 14 bases lay between the germline ends. From germline, CDR1 is SGHNT and CDR2 YENEEA. The chain's CDR3 is CASSLQGPDIYEQYF. CDR3 nucleotides: TGTGCCAGCAGCTTACAGGGTCCGGATATCTACGAGCAGTACTTC.

The chain employs TRBV6-6 and TRBJ1-2, with D possibly being TRBD1 (6 bases). V shed 6 bases and J shed 8 bases, with 13 bases lying between them. The V gene's germline CDR1 is MNHNY and CDR2 SVGAGI (reference sequence). This CDR3 is built from 12 residues. CDR3 nucleotide sequence: TGTGCCAGCAGCACTCAGGGGTACGGCTACACCTTC. This codes for CASSTQGYGYTF.

This chain joins TRBV28 and TRBJ1-4; D remains unclear. This CDR3 is built from 13 residues. The germline V gene encodes CDR1 MDHEN and CDR2 SYDVKM. Trimming left V 6 bases short and J 8 bases short, with 13 bases between. DNA for the CDR3: TGTGCCAGCAGCCGAACGGGAGCAGAAAAACTGTTTTTT. This translates into CASSRTGAEKLFF.

DNA of the CDR3: TGTGCCAGCAGTTACGGGGGGGCGTTAGATCAGCCCCAGCATTTT. Its translation is CASSYGGALDQPQHF. V and J are TRBV6-5 and TRBJ1-5, with TRBD1 as a possible D gene (6 bases). V was trimmed by 2 bases and J by 5 bases, leaving 13 bases between them. The CDR3 consists of 15 residues. Germline V CDR1 and CDR2: MNHEY, SVGAGI.

This chain links TRBV27 with TRBJ2-7; possibly TRBD1 for D (5 bases). V was pared by 1 base and J by 3 bases, with 10 bases between. Looked up from germline, CDR1 is MNHEY and CDR2 is SMNVEV (reference sequence). CDR3 length: 14 residues. The CDR3 sequence is CASSLWGPDYEQYF. The CDR3 nucleotides read TGTGCCAGCAGTTTATGGGGCCCGGACTACGAGCAGTACTTC.

V gene TRBV28 combines with J gene TRBJ1-1; D unclear. Trimming pared 3 bases from V and 4 bases from J, leaving 18 bases between. This CDR3 spans 16 amino acids. Germline CDR1 is MDHEN and CDR2 is SYDVKM. The CDR3 loop reads CASSFPREALTTEAFF. CDR3 DNA sequence: TGTGCCAGCAGTTTTCCCCGGGAGGCTCTGACCACTGAAGCTTTCTTT.

V usage is TRBV7-2 and J usage is TRBJ2-7; 14 bases are a match to TRBD2. The CDR3 sequence is 17 residues long. The germline V gene has CDR1 SGHTA and CDR2 FQGNSA. V trimming: 2 bases; J trimming: 6 bases; junction bases outside the gene matches: 9. CDR3 DNA sequence: TGTGCCAGCAGCTTAAACGTGGGACTAGCGGGAGCCGTCGAGCAGTACTTC. It specifies CASSLNVGLAGAVEQYF. The full variable domain, rest sourced from reference TRBV7-2 and TRBJ2-7, is GAGVSQSPSNKVTEKGKDVELRCDPISGHTALYWYRQSLGQGLEFLIYFQGNSAPDKSGLPSDRFSAERTGGSVSTLTIQRTQQEDSAVYLCASSLNVGLAGAVEQYFGPGTRLTVT.

This clone has a handful of counts. This sequence joins TRBV6-1 and TRBJ2-7; D possibly corresponds to TRBD2 (6 bases). Germline loops: CDR1 MNHNS, CDR2 SASEGT. The CDR3 loop spans 14 amino acids. The V gene lost 4 bases and the J gene lost 0 bases, with 10 bases spanning the gap. CDR3 DNA sequence: TGTGCCAGCAGTGGCCCCGGGGGCTCCTACGAGCAGTACTTC. Its protein is CASSGPGGSYEQYF.

The chain links TRBV27 to TRBJ2-3; 9 bases map to TRBD1. The germline V gene encodes CDR1 MNHEY and CDR2 SMNVEV (reference sequence). Trimming removed 2 bases from V and 5 bases from J; junction bases left unmatched: 2. This CDR3 region has 14 residues. The CDR3 spells CASSLQTGGDTQYF. The CDR3 DNA is TGTGCCAGCAGTTTACAGACAGGGGGAGATACGCAGTATTTT.

The V and J genes are TRBV28 and TRBJ1-2; no definite D call. Trimming cost V 6 bases and J 2 bases, with 10 bases left between them. CDR1 MDHEN and CDR2 SYDVKM come from the germline V gene. The length of the CDR3 is 13 residues. This chain's CDR3 is CASRINRNYGYTF. CDR3 sequence (DNA): TGTGCCAGCAGAATTAACAGAAACTATGGCTACACCTTC.

This sequence joins TRBV15 and TRBJ2-4, with 9 bases lining up with TRBD1. The germline gives CDR1 LNHNV, CDR2 YYDKDF (reference sequence). This CDR3 has 17 residues. The ends lost 6 bases at V and 0 bases at J; junction bases unmatched: 9. This chain's CDR3 is CATRDRDRAKAKNIQYF. The CDR3 nucleotides are TGTGCCACCAGGGACCGGGACAGGGCCAAAGCCAAAAACATTCAGTACTTC.

This clone occurred once. This chain joins TRBV6-5 and TRBJ1-1; TRBD1 might be the D (6 bases). The V end lost 2 bases, the J end lost 5 bases, and 12 bases lay between the germline ends. CDR1 is MNHEY, CDR2 SVGAGI, per germline. The CDR3 runs 14 residues. The CDR3 spells CASSYRDTGTEAFF. DNA of the CDR3: TGTGCCAGCAGTTACAGGGACACTGGAACTGAAGCTTTCTTT.

The V call is TRBV19, the J call TRBJ2-7; 9 bases align to TRBD1. V was pared by 3 bases and J by 3 bases, with 3 bases of the junction left unmatched. Germline CDR1 LNHDA, CDR2 SQIVND (reference sequence). The CDR3 spans 14 residues. The CDR3 DNA reads as TGTGCCAGTAGTATTACAGGGGGCGACTACGAGCAGTACTTC. The encoded protein is CASSITGGDYEQYF.